This T cell receptor beta chain was identified in a study of T cells in Graves' hyperthyroidism and ophthalmopathy (dated by TCRdb to between 2018 and 2021). In the study overall: Peripheral blood was sampled at the time of initial diagnosis, prior to any treatment. To identify distinguishing TCR V-J signatures, a discovery cohort of about a hundred patients was used, comprising fewer than 45 with Graves' ophthalmopathy and some 60 with stable Graves' hyperthyroidism. Prospective prediction of ophthalmopathy was tested in an independent validation cohort of 18 to 20 hyperthyroidism patients and 17 patients who later progressed to ophthalmopathy. The 75 to 100 discovery patients were randomly split 7:3 into training and test sets. The study also compared thyroid tissue and blood T-cell repertoires from about 6 Graves' hyperthyroidism patients. Once sampling was done, hyperthyroidism patients were given methimazole at a starting dose of 30 mg daily, whereas ophthalmopathy patients were given high-dose intravenous methylprednisolone. TCR Vbeta CDR3 sequencing of 140 or so peripheral blood samples (43 ophthalmopathy, roughly 74 hyperthyroidism and roughly 17 progressor patients) is reported in the paper. Findings and caveats that apply to the study as a whole: Most expanded thyroid clonotypes (frequency above 0.001) were also found in blood, which suggests that blood repertoires may mirror thyroid immune responses. No statistical method was used to set the sample size in advance, and investigators knew the group allocation. Ophthalmopathy was separated from stable hyperthyroidism by a 13 V-J signature model, with around 90% sensitivity and roughly 81% specificity obtained in cross-validation and 80%/75% obtained in testing. During validation, the model predicted progression to ophthalmopathy a median of approximately six months ahead of onset, with around 70% sensitivity and 72.22% specificity.

Amplification of TCR beta CDR3 regions was carried out from RNA transcripts. For the first round of RT-PCR on the TCR CDR3, the HTBI primer set was used together with the Qiagen OneStep RT-PCR kit. A second multiplex PCR round built the libraries, followed by size selection and purification. Paired-end sequencing of the libraries was performed with 100 bp reads on an Illumina HiSeq2000. The paper's data handling went like this. Raw data were processed with SOAPnuke, discarding reads with adapters, uncalled bases, mean Phred below 15, or no exact constant-primer or identifier match. COPE v1.2.5 was used to merge the high-quality paired reads, and each unique nucleotide sequence was defined as a clonotype. MiTCR v1.1 was used to align the clonotypes against IMGT TRBV, TRBD and TRBJ reference segments. Analysis was restricted to V-J combinations with a frequency above 0.0001, which covered approximately 99% of repertoires. A TCS score was defined as the ratio of F50 (clonal expansion) to E x V (chaos), with BLOSUM62-based TCRdist applied between CDR3 peptides within each V-J. Welch's t-statistics and random forest reduced 500 to 650 V-J features to about 13, which were used in a naive Bayes classifier (R e1071). TCRdb ran its own pipeline on the public reads, namely fastp trimming at Q25 and MiXCR clone calling, and kept in-frame beta chains. Here each entry gathers all rows of one CDR3 protein and keeps the most common genes and DNA. TCRdb's processing, not the authors', yielded these V and J calls. This sample holds about 600,000 distinct CDR3 sequences; 15% to 20% were observed only once. The ten largest make up more than 3% of the sample.

About this clonotype: Its antigen is currently not known. An end of the junction differs from the germline gene, which may be a read error.

Ophthalmopathy patients had moderately to severely active disease, with a Clinical Activity Score of 3 or more, a NOSPECS grade of 4 or more, and a disease duration of less than 3 months. Exclusion was applied to patients with uncontrolled infections, other autoimmune diseases, pregnancy or lactation. Diagnoses relied on clinical symptoms, serum thyroxine and TRAb, thyroid ultrasound and orbital computed tomography. PBMCs were separated from 8 to 10 ml of fresh peripheral blood using Ficoll-Paque density gradient centrifugation. Trizol reagent was used to extract total RNA, and RNA quality was then checked on an Agilent 2100 Bioanalyzer. The sequence was collected from a woman aged 40 to 50 with Graves' ophthalmopathy. Sequenced sample: blood.

CDR3 region: CAGSLGGNEQYF. The nucleotide sequence is TGTGCCGGCAGCTTGGGGGGAAACGAGCAGTACTTC. This chain joins TRBV5-5 to TRBJ2-7; TRBD2 might be the D gene, on 6 matching bases. Inclusive of the bounding cysteine and phenylalanine, the CDR3 is 12 residues long. Kept here is only the CDR3 DNA, which spans 36 bases and is read in frame from base 1. As encoded in the germline V gene (reference sequence), CDR1 is SGHKS while CDR2 is YYEKEE.